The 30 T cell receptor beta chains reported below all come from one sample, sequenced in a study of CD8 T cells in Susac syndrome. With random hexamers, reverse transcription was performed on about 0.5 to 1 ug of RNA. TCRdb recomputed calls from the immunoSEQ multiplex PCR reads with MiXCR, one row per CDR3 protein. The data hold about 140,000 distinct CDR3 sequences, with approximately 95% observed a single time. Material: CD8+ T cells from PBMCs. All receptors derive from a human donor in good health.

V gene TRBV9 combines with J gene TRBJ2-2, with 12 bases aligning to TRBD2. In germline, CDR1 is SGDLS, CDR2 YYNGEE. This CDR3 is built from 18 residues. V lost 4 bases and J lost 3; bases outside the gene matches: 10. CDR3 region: CASSSPASGRGDTGELFF. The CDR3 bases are TGTGCCAGCAGCTCACCCGCTAGCGGGAGGGGGGACACCGGGGAGCTGTTTTTT. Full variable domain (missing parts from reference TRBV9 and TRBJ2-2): DSGVTQTPKHLITATGQRVTLRCSPRSGDLSVYWYQQSLDQGLQFLIQYYNGEERAKGNILERFSAQQFPDLHSELNLSSLELGDSALYFCASSSPASGRGDTGELFFGEGSRLTVL.

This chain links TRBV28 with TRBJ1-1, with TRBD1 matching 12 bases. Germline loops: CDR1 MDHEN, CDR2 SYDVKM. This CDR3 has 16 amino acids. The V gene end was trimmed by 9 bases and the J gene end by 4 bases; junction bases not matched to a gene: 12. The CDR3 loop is CASRGGQGAGGTEAFF. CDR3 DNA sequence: TGTGCCAGTAGGGGGGGACAGGGGGCTGGAGGCACTGAAGCTTTCTTT.

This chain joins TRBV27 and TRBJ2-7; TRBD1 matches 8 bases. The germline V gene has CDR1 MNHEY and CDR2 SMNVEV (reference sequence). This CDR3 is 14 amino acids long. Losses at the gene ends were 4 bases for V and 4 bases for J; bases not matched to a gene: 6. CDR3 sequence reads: CASSWGTGYYEQYF. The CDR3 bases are TGTGCCAGCAGTTGGGGGACAGGTTATTACGAGCAGTACTTC.

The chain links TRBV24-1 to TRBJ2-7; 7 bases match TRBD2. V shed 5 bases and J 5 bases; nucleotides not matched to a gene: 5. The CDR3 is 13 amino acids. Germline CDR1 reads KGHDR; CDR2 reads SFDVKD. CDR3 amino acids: CATSGGSGNEQYF. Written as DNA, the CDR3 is TGTGCCACCAGTGGCGGGAGCGGTAACGAGCAGTACTTC.

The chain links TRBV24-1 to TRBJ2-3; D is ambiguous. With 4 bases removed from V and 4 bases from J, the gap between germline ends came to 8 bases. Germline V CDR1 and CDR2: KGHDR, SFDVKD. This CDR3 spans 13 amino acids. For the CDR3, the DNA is TGTGCCACCAGTGACAAGCTGTCAGATACGCAGTATTTT. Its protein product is CATSDKLSDTQYF.

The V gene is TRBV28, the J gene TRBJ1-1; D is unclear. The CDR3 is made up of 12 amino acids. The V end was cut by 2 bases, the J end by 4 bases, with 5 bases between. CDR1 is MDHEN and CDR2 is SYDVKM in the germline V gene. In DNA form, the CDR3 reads TGTGCCAGCAGTTTAGTTGGCACTGAAGCTTTCTTT. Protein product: CASSLVGTEAFF.

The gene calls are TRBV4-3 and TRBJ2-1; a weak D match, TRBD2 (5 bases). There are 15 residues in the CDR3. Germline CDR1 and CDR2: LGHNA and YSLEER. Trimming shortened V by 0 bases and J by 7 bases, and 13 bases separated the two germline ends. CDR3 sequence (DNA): TGCGCCAGCAGCCAAGAGAGGGTCTGGTCTAATGAGCAGTTCTTC. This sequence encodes CASSQERVWSNEQFF.

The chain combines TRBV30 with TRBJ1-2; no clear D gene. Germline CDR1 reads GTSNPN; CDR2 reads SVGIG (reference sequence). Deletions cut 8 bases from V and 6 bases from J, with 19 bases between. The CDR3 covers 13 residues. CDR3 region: CARSEASGNGYTF. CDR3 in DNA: TGTGCCCGTTCCGAGGCGTCGGGGAATGGCTACACCTTC.

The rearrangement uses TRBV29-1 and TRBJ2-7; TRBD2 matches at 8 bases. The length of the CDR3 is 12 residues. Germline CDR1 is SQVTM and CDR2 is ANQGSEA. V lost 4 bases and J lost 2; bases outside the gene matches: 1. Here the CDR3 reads CSVVSGAYEQYF. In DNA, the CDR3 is TGCAGCGTTGTTAGCGGGGCCTACGAGCAGTACTTC.

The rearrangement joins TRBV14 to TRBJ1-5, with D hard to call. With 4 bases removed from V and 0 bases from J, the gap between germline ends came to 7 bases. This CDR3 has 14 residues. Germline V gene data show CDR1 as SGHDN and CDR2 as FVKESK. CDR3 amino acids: CASSPPASNQPQHF. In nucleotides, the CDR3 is TGTGCCAGCAGCCCTCCAGCTAGCAATCAGCCCCAGCATTTT.

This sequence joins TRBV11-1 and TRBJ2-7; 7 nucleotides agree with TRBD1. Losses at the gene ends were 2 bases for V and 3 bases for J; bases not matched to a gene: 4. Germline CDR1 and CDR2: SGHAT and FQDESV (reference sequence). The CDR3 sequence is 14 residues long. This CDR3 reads CASSLWQGDYEQYF. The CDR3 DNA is TGTGCCAGCAGCTTATGGCAGGGGGACTACGAGCAGTACTTC.

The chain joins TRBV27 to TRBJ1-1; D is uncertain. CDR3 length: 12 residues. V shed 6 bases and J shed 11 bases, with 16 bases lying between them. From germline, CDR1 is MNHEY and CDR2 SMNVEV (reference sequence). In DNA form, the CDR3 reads TGTGCCAGCAGGTCCGGGTCCCTCGGGGCTTTCTTT. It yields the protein CASRSGSLGAFF.

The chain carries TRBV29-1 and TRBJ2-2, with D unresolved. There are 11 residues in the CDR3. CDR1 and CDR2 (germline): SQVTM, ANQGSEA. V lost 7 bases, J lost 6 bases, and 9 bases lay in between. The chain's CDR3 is CSGIGAGELFF. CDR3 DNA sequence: TGCAGCGGCATCGGAGCCGGGGAGCTGTTTTTT.

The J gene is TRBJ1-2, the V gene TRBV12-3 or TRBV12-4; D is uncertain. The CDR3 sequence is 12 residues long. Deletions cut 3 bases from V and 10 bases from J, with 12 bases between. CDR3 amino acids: CASSFEAAYYTF. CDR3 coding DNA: TGTGCCAGCAGTTTTGAGGCAGCATACTACACCTTC.

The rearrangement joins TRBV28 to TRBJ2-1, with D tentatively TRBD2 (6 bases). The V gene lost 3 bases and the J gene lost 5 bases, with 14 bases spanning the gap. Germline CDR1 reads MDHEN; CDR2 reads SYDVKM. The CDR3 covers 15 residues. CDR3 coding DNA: TGTGCCAGCAGTTTTCTCGGGGGTGGGAACAATGAGCAGTTCTTC. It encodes CASSFLGGGNNEQFF. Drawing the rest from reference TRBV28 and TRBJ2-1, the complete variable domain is DVKVTQSSRYLVKRTGEKVFLECVQDMDHENMFWYRQDPGLGLRLIYFSYDVKMKEKGDIPEGYSVSREKKERFSLILESASTNQTSMYLCASSFLGGGNNEQFFGPGTRLTVL.

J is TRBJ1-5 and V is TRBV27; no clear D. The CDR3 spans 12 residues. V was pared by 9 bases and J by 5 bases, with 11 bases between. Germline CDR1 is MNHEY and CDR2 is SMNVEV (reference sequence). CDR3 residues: CASPPGYQPQHF. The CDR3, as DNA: TGTGCCAGTCCCCCCGGGTATCAGCCCCAGCATTTT.

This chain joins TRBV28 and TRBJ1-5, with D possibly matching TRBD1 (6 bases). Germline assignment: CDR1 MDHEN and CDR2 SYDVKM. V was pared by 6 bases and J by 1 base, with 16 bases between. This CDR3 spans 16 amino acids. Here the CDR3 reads CASSPGGRSSNQPQHF. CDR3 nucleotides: TGTGCCAGCAGCCCCGGGGGCAGGTCAAGCAATCAGCCCCAGCATTTT.

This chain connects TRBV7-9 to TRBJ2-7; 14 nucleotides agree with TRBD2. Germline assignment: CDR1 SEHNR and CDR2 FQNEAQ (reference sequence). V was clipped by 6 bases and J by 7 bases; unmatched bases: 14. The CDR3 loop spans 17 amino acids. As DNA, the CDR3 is TGTGCCAGCAGGCCCGGGACTAGCGGGAGCCTACTCGAGGAGCAGTACTTC. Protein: CASRPGTSGSLLEEQYF. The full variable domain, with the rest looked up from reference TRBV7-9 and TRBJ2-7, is DTGVSQNPRHKITKRGQNVTFRCDPISEHNRLYWYRQTLGQGPEFLTYFQNEAQLEKSRLLSDRFSAERPKGSFSTLEIQRTEQGDSAMYLCASRPGTSGSLLEEQYFGPGTRLTVT.

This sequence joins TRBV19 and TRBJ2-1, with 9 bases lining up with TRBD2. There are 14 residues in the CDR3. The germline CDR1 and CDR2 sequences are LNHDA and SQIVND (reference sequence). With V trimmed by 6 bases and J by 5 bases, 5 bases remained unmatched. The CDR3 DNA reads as TGTGCCAGTAGGATGGCTAGCGGGAACAATGAGCAGTTCTTC. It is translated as CASRMASGNNEQFF.

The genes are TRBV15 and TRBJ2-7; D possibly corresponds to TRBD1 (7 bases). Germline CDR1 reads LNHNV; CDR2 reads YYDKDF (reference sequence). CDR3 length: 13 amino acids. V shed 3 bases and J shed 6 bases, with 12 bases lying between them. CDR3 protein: CATSRAGQTEQYF. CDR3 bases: TGTGCCACCAGCAGGGCGGGACAGACCGAGCAGTACTTC.

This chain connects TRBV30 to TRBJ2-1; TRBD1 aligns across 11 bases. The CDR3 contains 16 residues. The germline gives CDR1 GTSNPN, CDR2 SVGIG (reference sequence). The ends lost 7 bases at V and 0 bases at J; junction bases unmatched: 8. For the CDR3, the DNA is TGTGCCTTCCAGGACAGGGGGCGAAGCTCCTACAATGAGCAGTTCTTC. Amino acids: CAFQDRGRSSYNEQFF.

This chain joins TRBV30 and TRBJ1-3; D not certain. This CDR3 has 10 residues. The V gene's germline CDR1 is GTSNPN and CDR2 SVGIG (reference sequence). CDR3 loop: CASLGNTIYF. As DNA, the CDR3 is TGTGCATCCCTGGGAAACACCATATATTTT.

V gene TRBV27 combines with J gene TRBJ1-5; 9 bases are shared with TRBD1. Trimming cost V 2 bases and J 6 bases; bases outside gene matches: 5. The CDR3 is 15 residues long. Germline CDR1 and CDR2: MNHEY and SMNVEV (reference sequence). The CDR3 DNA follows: TGTGCCAGCAGTTTAAGCGGGACAGGGTTTCAGCCCCAGCATTTT. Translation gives CASSLSGTGFQPQHF.

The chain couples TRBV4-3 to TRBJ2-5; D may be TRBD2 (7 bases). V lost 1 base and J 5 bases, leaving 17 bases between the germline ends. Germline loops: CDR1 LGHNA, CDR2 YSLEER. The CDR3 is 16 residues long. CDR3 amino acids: CASSQVSSGRGETQYF. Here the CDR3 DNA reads TGCGCCAGCAGCCAAGTATCTAGCGGTAGGGGGGAGACCCAGTACTTC.

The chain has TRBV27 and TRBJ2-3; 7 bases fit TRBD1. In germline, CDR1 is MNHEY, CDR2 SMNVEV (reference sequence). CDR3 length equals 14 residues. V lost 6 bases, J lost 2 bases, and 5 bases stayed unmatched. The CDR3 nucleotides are TGTGCCAGCAGCCTACAGGGGAACACAGATACGCAGTATTTT. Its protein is CASSLQGNTDTQYF.

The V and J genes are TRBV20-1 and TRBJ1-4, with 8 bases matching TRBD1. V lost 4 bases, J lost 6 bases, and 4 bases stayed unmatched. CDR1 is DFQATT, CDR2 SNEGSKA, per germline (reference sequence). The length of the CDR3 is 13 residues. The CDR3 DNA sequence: TGCAGTGCTATCGGACAGGGCGATGAAAAACTGTTTTTT. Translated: CSAIGQGDEKLFF.

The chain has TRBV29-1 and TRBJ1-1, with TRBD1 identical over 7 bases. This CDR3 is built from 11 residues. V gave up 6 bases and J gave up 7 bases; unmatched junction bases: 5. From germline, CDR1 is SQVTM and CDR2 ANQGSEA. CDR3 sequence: CSVPRGHEAFF. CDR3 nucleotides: TGCAGCGTCCCGAGGGGGCATGAAGCTTTCTTT.

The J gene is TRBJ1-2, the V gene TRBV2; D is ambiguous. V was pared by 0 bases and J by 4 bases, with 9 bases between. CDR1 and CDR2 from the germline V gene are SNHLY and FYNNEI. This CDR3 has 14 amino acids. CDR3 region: CASSEAPRSYGYTF. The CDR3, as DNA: TGTGCCAGCAGTGAAGCACCCAGATCCTATGGCTACACCTTC.

The chain's CDR3 is CATSENGYEQYF. The CDR3 nucleotides read TGTGCCACCAGTGAGAACGGATACGAGCAGTACTTC. The genes are TRBV24-1 and TRBJ2-7; unclear D gene. The CDR3 loop spans 12 amino acids. Trimming stripped 4 bases from V and 4 bases from J, with 7 bases between. Looked up from germline, CDR1 is KGHDR and CDR2 is SFDVKD.

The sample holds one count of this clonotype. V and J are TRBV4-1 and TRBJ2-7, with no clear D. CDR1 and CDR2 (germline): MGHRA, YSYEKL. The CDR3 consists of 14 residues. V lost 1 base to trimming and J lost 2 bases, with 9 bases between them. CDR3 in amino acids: CASSQVTNPYEQYF. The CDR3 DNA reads TGCGCCAGCAGCCAAGTAACTAACCCCTACGAGCAGTACTTC.